This TCR beta chain was recovered during a study of early T cells in non-severe SARS-CoV-2 infection. About the research overall: Unpaired chains resulted from sequencing bulk RNA of unsorted whole blood.

Individual cDNA molecules carried attached unique molecular identifiers. TCRdb re-called the 5' RACE reads through MiXCR, storing one row per CDR3 protein. The data show 56,000 or so distinct CDR3 sequences, over 12% seen once. This clonotype was seen only a few times. Germline V lookup: CDR1 SGHRS, CDR2 YFSETQ. Losses at the gene ends were 4 bases for V and 4 bases for J; bases not matched to a gene: 4. The CDR3 totals 15 residues. This TCR was sampled from an adult who was a healthcare worker with PCR-confirmed SARS-CoV-2 infection or an uninfected control (not recorded which). The V gene is TRBV5-1, the J gene TRBJ2-1, with 11 bases lining up with TRBD2. Sequences were derived from whole blood, sampled at baseline. The CDR3 spells CASSVAGGPYNEQFF. The DNA of the CDR3 is TGCGCCAGCAGCGTAGCGGGGGGGCCTTACAATGAGCAGTTCTTC.